This T cell receptor beta chain was found in a study of cytomegalovirus exposure and HLA in healthy donors. Libraries were prepared by immunoSEQ multiplex PCR; TCRdb keeps only in-frame clonotypes and omits some of them. The sample carries 100,000 to 120,000 clones, around 85% recorded once. The approximately 130-subject validation cohort, separate from the roughly 700-subject first cohort, included the donors. About this clone itself: The antigen is undetermined.

The CDR3 has 14 amino acids. CDR1 is SNHLY, CDR2 FYNNEI, per germline. Deletions cut 6 bases from V and 0 bases from J, with 8 bases between. Findings of the study overall: It was reportedly the case that the classifier diagnosed cytomegalovirus status with high specificity and sensitivity. Generally TCR sequences proved uncommon, though certain public TCRs appeared in numerous donors. Cytomegalovirus association was assigned to around 150 TCR beta chains.

Sequenced: PBMCs. The V gene is TRBV2, the J gene TRBJ1-4, with D unclear. The receptor was derived from a woman younger than 35 in good health and CMV-seronegative. CDR3 sequence: CASRTVATNEKLFF. CDR3 in DNA: TGTGCCAGCAGAACAGTTGCAACTAATGAAAAACTGTTTTTT.